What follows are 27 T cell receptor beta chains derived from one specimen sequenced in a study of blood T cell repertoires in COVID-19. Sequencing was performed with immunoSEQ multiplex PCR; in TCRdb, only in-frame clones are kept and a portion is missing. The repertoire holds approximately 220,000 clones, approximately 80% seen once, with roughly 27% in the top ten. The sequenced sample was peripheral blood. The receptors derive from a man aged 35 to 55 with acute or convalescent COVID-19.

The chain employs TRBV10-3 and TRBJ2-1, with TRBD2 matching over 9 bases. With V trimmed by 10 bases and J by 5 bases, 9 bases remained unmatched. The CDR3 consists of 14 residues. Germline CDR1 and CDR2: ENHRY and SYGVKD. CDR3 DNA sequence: TGTGCCACCTTTATGCGGGAGGGCCACAATGAGCAGTTCTTC. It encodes CATFMREGHNEQFF.

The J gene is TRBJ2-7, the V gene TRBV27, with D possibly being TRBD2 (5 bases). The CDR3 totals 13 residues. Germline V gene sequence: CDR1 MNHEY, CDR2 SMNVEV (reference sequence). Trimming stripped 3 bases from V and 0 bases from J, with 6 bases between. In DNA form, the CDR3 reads TGTGCCAGCAGTTTTAGCGCCTCCTACGAGCAGTACTTC. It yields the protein CASSFSASYEQYF.

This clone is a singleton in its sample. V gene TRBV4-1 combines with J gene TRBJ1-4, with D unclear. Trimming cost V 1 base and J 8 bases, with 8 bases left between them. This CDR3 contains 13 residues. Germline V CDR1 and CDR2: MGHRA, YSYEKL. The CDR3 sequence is CASSQAWREKLFF. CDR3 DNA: TGCGCCAGCAGCCAAGCATGGAGGGAAAAACTGTTTTTT.

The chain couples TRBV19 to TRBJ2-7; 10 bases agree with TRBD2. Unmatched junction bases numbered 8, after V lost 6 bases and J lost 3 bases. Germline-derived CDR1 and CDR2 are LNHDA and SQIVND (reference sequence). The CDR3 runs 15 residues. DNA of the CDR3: TGTGCCAGTAGCGACCAGCTAGCGGGGGACTACGAGCAGTACTTC. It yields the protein CASSDQLAGDYEQYF.

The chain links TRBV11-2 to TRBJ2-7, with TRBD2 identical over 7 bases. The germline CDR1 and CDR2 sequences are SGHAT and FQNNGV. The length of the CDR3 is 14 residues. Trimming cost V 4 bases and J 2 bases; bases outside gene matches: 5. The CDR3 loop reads CASSSWRGTYEQYF. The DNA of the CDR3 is TGTGCCAGCAGCTCGTGGCGGGGGACCTACGAGCAGTACTTC.

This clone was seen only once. Here the CDR3 reads CASSLTGNSPLHF. The DNA of the CDR3 is TGTGCCAGCAGCCTAACAGGGAATTCACCCCTCCACTTT. The chain is built from TRBV14 and TRBJ1-6, with D perhaps matching TRBD1 (6 bases). Germline-derived CDR1 and CDR2 are SGHDN and FVKESK. The V gene lost 4 bases and the J gene lost 7 bases, with 8 bases spanning the gap. The CDR3 runs 13 residues. The whole variable domain, filled in from reference TRBV14 and TRBJ1-6, reads EAGVTQFPSHSVIEKGQTVTLRCDPISGHDNLYWYRRVMGKEIKFLLHFVKESKQDESGMPNNRFLAERTGGTYSTLKVQPAELEDSGVYFCASSLTGNSPLHFGNGTRLTVT.

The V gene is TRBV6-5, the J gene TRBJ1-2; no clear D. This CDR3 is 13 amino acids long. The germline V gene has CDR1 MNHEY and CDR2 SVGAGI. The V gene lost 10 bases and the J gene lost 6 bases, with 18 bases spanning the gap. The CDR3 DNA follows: TGTGCCACCTTGCAGCAGGCAAGTCATGGCTACACCTTC. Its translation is CATLQQASHGYTF.

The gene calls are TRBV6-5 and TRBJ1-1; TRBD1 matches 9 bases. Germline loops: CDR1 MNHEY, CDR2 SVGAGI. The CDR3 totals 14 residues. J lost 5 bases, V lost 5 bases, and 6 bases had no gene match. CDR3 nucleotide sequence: TGTGCCAGCAGTCTGGGACAGGGTAGGACTGAAGCTTTCTTT. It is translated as CASSLGQGRTEAFF.

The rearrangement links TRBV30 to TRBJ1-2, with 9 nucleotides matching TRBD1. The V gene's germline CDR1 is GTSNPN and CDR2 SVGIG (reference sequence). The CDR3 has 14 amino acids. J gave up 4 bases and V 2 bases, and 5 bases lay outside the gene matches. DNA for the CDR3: TGTGCCTGGAGTCACCGGGACAGGGTCTATGGCTACACCTTC. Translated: CAWSHRDRVYGYTF.

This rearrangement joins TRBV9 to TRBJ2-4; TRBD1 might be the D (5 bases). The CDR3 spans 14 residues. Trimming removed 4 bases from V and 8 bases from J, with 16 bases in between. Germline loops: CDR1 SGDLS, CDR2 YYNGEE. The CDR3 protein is CASSILQDTDIQYF. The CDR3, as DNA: TGTGCCAGCAGCATTTTACAGGATACTGACATTCAGTACTTC. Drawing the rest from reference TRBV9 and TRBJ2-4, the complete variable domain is DSGVTQTPKHLITATGQRVTLRCSPRSGDLSVYWYQQSLDQGLQFLIQYYNGEERAKGNILERFSAQQFPDLHSELNLSSLELGDSALYFCASSILQDTDIQYFGAGTRLSVL.

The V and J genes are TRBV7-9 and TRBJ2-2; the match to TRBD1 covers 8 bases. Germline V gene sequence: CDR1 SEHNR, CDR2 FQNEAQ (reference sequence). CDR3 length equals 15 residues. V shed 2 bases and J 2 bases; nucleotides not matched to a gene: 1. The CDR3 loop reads CASSLTGGNTGELFF. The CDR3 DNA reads TGTGCCAGCAGCTTAACAGGGGGAAACACCGGGGAGCTGTTTTTT.

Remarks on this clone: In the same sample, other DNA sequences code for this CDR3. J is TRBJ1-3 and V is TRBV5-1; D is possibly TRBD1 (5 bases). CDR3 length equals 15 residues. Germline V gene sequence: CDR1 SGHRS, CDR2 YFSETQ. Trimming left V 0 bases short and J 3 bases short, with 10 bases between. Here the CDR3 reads CASSLDQGYGNTIYF. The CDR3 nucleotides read TGCGCCAGCAGCTTGGACCAGGGCTATGGAAACACCATATATTTT.

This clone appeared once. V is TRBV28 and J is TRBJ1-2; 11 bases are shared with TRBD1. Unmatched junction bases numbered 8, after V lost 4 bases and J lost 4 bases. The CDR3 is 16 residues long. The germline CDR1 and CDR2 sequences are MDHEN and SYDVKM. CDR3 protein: CASSSTSGTGGYGYTF. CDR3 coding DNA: TGTGCCAGCAGTTCGACTTCCGGGACAGGGGGCTATGGCTACACCTTC.

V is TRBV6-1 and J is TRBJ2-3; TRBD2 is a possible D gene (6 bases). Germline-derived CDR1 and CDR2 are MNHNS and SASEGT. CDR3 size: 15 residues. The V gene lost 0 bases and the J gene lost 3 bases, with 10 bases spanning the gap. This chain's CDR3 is CASSEAPGSTDTQYF. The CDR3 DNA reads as TGTGCCAGCAGTGAAGCGCCCGGGAGTACAGATACGCAGTATTTT.

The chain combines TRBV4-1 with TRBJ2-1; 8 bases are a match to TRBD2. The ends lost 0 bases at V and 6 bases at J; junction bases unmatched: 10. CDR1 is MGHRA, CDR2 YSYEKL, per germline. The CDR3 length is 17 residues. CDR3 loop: CASSQDLPAGAVNEQFF. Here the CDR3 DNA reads TGCGCCAGCAGCCAAGATCTCCCAGCGGGAGCCGTCAATGAGCAGTTCTTC.

The CDR3 reads CASSLTASNQPQHF. The DNA of the CDR3 is TGTGCCAGCAGTTTGACAGCTTCCAATCAGCCCCAGCATTTT. This chain joins TRBV7-2 and TRBJ1-5; D may be TRBD1 (5 bases). In germline, CDR1 is SGHTA, CDR2 FQGNSA. V lost 6 bases to trimming and J lost 3 bases, with 12 bases between them. The CDR3 has 14 amino acids. Filled out from reference TRBV7-2 and TRBJ1-5, the complete variable domain reads GAGVSQSPSNKVTEKGKDVELRCDPISGHTALYWYRQSLGQGLEFLIYFQGNSAPDKSGLPSDRFSAERTGGSVSTLTIQRTQQEDSAVYLCASSLTASNQPQHFGDGTRLSIL.

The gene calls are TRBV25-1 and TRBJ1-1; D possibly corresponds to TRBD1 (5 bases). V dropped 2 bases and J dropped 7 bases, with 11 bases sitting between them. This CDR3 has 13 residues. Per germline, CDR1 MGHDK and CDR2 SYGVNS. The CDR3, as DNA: TGTGCCAGCAGTGAAGCGGGGAGGGGTGAAGCTTTCTTT. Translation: CASSEAGRGEAFF.

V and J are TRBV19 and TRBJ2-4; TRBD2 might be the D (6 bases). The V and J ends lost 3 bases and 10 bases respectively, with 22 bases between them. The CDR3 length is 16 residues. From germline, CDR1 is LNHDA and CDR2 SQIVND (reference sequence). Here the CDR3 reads CASSILLGTVERIQYF. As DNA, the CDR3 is TGTGCCAGTAGTATTCTATTAGGGACTGTTGAAAGAATTCAGTACTTC.

CDR3 in DNA: TGTGCCGCCGGGGGATGGACTAGCGGTCAAGGGGGCACCGGGGAGCTGTTTTTT. Protein product: CAAGGWTSGQGGTGELFF. The gene calls are TRBV10-3 and TRBJ2-2; 10 bases map to TRBD2. Germline CDR1 reads ENHRY; CDR2 reads SYGVKD. V lost 11 bases, J lost 4 bases, and 19 bases stayed unmatched. This CDR3 has 18 amino acids.

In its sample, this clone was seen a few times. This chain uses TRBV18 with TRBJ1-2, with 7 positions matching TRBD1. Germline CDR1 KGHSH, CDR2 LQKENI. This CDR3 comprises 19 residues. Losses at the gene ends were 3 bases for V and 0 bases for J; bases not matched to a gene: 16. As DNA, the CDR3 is TGTGCCAGCTCACCTGAAACAGGGGAGGCACCCACTCCTAACTATGGCTACACCTTC. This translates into CASSPETGEAPTPNYGYTF.

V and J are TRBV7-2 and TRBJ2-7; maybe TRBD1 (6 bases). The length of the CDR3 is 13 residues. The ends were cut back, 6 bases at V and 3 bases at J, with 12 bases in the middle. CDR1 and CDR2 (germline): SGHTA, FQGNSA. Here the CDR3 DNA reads TGTGCCAGCAGGGGTGGACAGATCTACGAGCAGTACTTC. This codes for CASRGGQIYEQYF.

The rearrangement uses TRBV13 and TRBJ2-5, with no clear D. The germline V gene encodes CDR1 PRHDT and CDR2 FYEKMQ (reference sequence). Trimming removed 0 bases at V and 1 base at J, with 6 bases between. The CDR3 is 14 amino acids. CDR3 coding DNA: TGTGCCAGCAGCTTAGGACTAACCCAAGAGACCCAGTACTTC. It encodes CASSLGLTQETQYF.

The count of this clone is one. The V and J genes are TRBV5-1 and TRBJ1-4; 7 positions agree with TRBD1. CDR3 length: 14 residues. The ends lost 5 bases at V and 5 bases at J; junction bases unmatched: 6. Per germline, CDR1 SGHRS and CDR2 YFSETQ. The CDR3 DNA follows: TGCGCCAGCAGACGGGACAGCAACAATGAAAAACTGTTTTTT. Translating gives CASRRDSNNEKLFF.

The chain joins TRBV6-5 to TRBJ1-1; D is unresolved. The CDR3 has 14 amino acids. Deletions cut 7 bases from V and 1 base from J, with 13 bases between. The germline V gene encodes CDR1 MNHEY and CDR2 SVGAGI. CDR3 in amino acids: CASTPIRRNTEAFF. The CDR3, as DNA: TGTGCCAGCACCCCCATCAGGCGGAACACTGAAGCTTTCTTT.

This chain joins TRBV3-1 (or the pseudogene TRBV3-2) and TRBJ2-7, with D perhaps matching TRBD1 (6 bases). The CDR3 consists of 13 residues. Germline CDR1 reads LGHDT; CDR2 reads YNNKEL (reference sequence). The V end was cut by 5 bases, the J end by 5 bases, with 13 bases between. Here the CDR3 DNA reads TGTGCCAGCAGCACCTGGACAGACCACGAGCAGTACTTC. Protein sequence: CASSTWTDHEQYF.

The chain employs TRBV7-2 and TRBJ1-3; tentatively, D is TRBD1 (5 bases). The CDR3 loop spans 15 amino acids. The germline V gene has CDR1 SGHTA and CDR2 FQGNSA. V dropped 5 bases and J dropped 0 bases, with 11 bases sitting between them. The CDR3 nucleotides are TGTGCCAGCAGCCCCGGACACTCCTCTGGAAACACCATATATTTT. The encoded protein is CASSPGHSSGNTIYF.

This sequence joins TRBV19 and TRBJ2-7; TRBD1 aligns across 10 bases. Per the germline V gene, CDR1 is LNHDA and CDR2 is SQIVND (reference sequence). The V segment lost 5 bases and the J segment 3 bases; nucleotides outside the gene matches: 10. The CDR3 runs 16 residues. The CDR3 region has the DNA TGTGCCAGTAGTCACCTACCGGGACAGGGGATCTACGAGCAGTACTTC. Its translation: CASSHLPGQGIYEQYF.